This T cell receptor (beta chain) derives from a study of T-cell memory formation after mild COVID-19. Study-wide findings and caveats: There were some responding clones in pre-infection memory, which suggested that cross-reactive memory had joined. Researchers could not confirm that second-wave clones peaking on day 37 targeted SARS-CoV-2.

On this clonotype itself: The antigen is not known.

5'RACE, which relied on constant-segment primers, yielded TCR alpha and TCR beta cDNA libraries carrying sample barcodes and UMIs. TCRdb fed the 5' RACE reads into MiXCR, producing one record per CDR3 protein. The sample lists tens of thousands of distinct CDR3 sequences, 25% to 35% occurring once. The CDR3 totals 17 residues. In germline, CDR1 is MNHEY, CDR2 SVGAGI. V lost 2 bases, J lost 0 bases, and 5 bases stayed unmatched. The chain couples TRBV6-5 to TRBJ2-3; 10 bases are a match to TRBD2. The sequence derives from a young man who had mild COVID-19 (a few samples of this study predate the infection). Cell type and time point are not known. Sequencing was done on a sample of PBMCs or a T cell subset sorted from them (not recorded which). CDR3: CASSYVAGGPSTDTQYF. CDR3 sequence (DNA): TGTGCCAGCAGTTACGTAGCGGGGGGACCGAGCACAGATACGCAGTATTTT.